Each of the 32 T cell receptor beta chains below was sequenced from the same sample in a study of CD8+CD57+ T cells in acquired aplastic anemia (dated by TCRdb to the late 2010s). Patients chosen for sequencing had shown expansion of CD8+CD57+ cells by flow cytometry. These reads were obtained on an Illumina HiSeq 2000. TCR beta VDJ combination and CDR3 sequence profiling used genomic DNA as the template. TCRdb reprocessed the public reads (quality trimming at Q25 with fastp, clone calling with MiXCR) and kept in-frame beta chains. Every distinct CDR3 protein forms one entry, paired with its most common genes and DNA. Across this sample there are some 140,000 distinct CDR3 sequences, with about 48% seen only once. The ten top clones hold less than 15% of the sample. The source material was sorted CD4+, CD8+, or CD8+CD57+ T cells (not recorded which) from PBMCs. These receptors came from a human donor with aplastic anemia.

The rearrangement links TRBV20-1 to TRBJ2-7; D gene ambiguous. V was clipped by 3 bases and J by 5 bases, with 11 bases between them. From germline, CDR1 is DFQATT and CDR2 SNEGSKA (reference sequence). This CDR3 comprises 12 residues. The CDR3 reads CSARVTTNEQYF. CDR3 DNA: TGCAGTGCTAGGGTGACAACCAACGAGCAGTACTTC.

This clonotype has at least ten counts. The chain links TRBV6-1 to TRBJ2-7; TRBD1 aligns across 7 bases. After removal of 8 bases from V and 6 bases from J, the junction contained 13 bases not matched to a gene. Germline V gives CDR1 MNHNS, CDR2 SASEGT. This CDR3 is built from 14 residues. The CDR3 DNA reads TGTGCCAGCTCCCCCAGGGGGACAGTCGGCGAGCAGTACTTC. It is translated as CASSPRGTVGEQYF.

This rearrangement joins TRBV27 to TRBJ2-2, with D unclear. Germline CDR1 MNHEY, CDR2 SMNVEV (reference sequence). V was trimmed by 0 bases and J by 5 bases, leaving 10 bases between them. The CDR3 runs to 15 residues. CDR3 in DNA: TGTGCCAGCAGTTTATCTACAAGGCGGACCGGGGAGCTGTTTTTT. Translated: CASSLSTRRTGELFF.

This sequence joins TRBV20-1 and TRBJ2-1, with TRBD2 matching 12 bases. The CDR3 sequence is 19 residues long. CDR1 and CDR2 (germline): DFQATT, SNEGSKA (reference sequence). V was clipped by 0 bases and J by 3 bases; unmatched bases: 12. CDR3 in DNA: TGCAGTGCTAGAGATCGGAGCCTAGCGGGAGGGCCGCTCTACAATGAGCAGTTCTTC. This encodes CSARDRSLAGGPLYNEQFF.

This chain joins TRBV7-6 and TRBJ1-1; 7 bases fit TRBD1. The trim removed 0 bases at V and 3 bases at J, leaving 1 base unmatched. CDR3 length: 14 residues. Per the germline V gene, CDR1 is SGHVS and CDR2 is FNYEAQ. CDR3 sequence: CASSLAGQHTEAFF. CDR3 DNA sequence: TGTGCCAGCAGCTTAGCGGGACAGCACACTGAAGCTTTCTTT.

This clonotype was detected ten times or more. This chain joins TRBV7-8 and TRBJ1-2; D is unresolved. V lost 2 bases, J lost 8 bases, and 9 bases lay in between. Germline V lookup: CDR1 SGHVS, CDR2 FQNEAQ. There are 12 residues in the CDR3. Written as DNA, the CDR3 is TGTGCCAGCAGCTTATCCGTTGACGGCTACACCTTC. As protein: CASSLSVDGYTF. The variable domain in full, with the rest retrieved from reference TRBV7-8 and TRBJ1-2, is GAGVSQSPRYKVAKRGQDVALRCDPISGHVSLFWYQQALGQGPEFLTYFQNEAQLDKSGLPSDRFFAERPEGSVSTLKIQRTQQEDSAVYLCASSLSVDGYTFGSGTRLTVV.

With regard to this clonotype: The germline gene is not matched at one end of the junction; a read error may be the cause. The V gene is TRBV10-1, the J gene TRBJ1-1; TRBD1 aligns across 10 bases. The CDR3 runs 12 residues. In germline, CDR1 is WNHNN, CDR2 SYGVQD (reference sequence). CDR3 region: CADRGPGTEAFF. As DNA, the CDR3 is TGTGCCGACAGGGGGCCGGGAACTGAAGCTTTCTTT.

The CDR3 nucleotides are TGCAGCGTTGAGAGACAGAACGAGCAGTACTTC. This codes for CSVERQNEQYF. The V gene is TRBV29-1, the J gene TRBJ2-7, with D perhaps TRBD1 (5 bases). The CDR3 length is 11 residues. Trimming left V 3 bases short and J 5 bases short, with 8 bases between. Germline CDR1 is SQVTM and CDR2 is ANQGSEA.

CDR3 bases: TGTGCCAGCCAGTCTAGCAGTGCCGGGGAGCTGTTTTTT. It is translated as CASQSSSAGELFF. J is TRBJ2-2 and V is TRBV3-1; the D gene is possibly TRBD2 (5 bases). This CDR3 is built from 13 residues. CDR1 is LGHDT and CDR2 is YNNKEL in the germline V gene (reference sequence). Trimming removed 8 bases from V and 6 bases from J, with 13 bases in between.

This clonotype has ten or more counts. The V call is TRBV20-1, the J call TRBJ2-1, with D perhaps assigned TRBD1 or TRBD2 (5 bases each). V shed 5 bases and J shed 0 bases, with 11 bases lying between them. The germline CDR1 and CDR2 sequences are DFQATT and SNEGSKA (reference sequence). This CDR3 comprises 14 residues. CDR3 nucleotide sequence: TGCAGTGCTTGGGACGGAACCTCCTACAATGAGCAGTTCTTC. Amino acid sequence: CSAWDGTSYNEQFF.

CDR3: CAISETNQQGYYGYTF. The CDR3 nucleotides read TGTGCCATCAGTGAAACCAACCAACAGGGGTACTATGGCTACACCTTC. The rearrangement uses TRBV10-3 and TRBJ1-2, with TRBD1 matching over 7 bases. Germline V gene sequence: CDR1 ENHRY, CDR2 SYGVKD. The J segment lost 3 bases and the V segment lost 3 bases, leaving 10 bases of the junction unmatched. This CDR3 comprises 16 residues.

The genes are TRBV25-1 and TRBJ1-6, with 7 bases aligning to TRBD1. Germline V gene sequence: CDR1 MGHDK, CDR2 SYGVNS. The J segment lost 5 bases and the V segment lost 5 bases, leaving 15 bases of the junction unmatched. This CDR3 contains 18 residues. CDR3 sequence reads: CASSYTLATGTHNSPLHF. In nucleotides, the CDR3 is TGTGCCAGCAGTTACACCCTTGCGACAGGGACTCATAATTCACCCCTCCACTTT.

The rearrangement uses TRBV2 and TRBJ1-1; D is unclear. There are 11 residues in the CDR3. V lost 5 bases to trimming and J lost 5 bases, with 6 bases between them. CDR1 is SNHLY and CDR2 is FYNNEI in the germline V gene. The CDR3 sequence is CASSPRTEAFF. For the CDR3, the DNA is TGTGCCAGCAGTCCCAGGACTGAAGCTTTCTTT. The full variable domain, its missing parts supplied by reference TRBV2 and TRBJ1-1, is EPEVTQTPSHQVTQMGQEVILRCVPISNHLYFYWYRQILGQKVEFLVSFYNNEISEKSEIFDDQFSVERPDGSNFTLKIRSTKLEDSAMYFCASSPRTEAFFGQGTRLTVV.

CDR3 residues: CASSFGPGTYEQYF. The CDR3 DNA sequence: TGTGCCAGCAGCTTCGGACCGGGGACCTACGAGCAGTACTTC. This sequence joins TRBV5-5 and TRBJ2-7; a weak D match, TRBD2 (5 bases). The V gene lost 2 bases and the J gene lost 2 bases, with 11 bases spanning the gap. The germline V gene has CDR1 SGHKS and CDR2 YYEKEE (reference sequence). The CDR3 is 14 residues long.

The CDR3 region has the DNA TGTGCCAGCAGCTTAACTTTGAGCGGAACTATTTACGAGCAGTACTTC. The encoded protein is CASSLTLSGTIYEQYF. The J gene is TRBJ2-7, the V gene TRBV7-3; TRBD2 might be the D (5 bases). V was shortened by 0 bases and J by 4 bases, with 16 bases between the two germline ends. CDR3 length: 16 residues. Germline V lookup: CDR1 SGHTA, CDR2 FQGTGA.

This clonotype came up a few times. The chain joins TRBV15 to TRBJ1-2, with 7 positions matching TRBD1. Trimming took 0 bases from V and 4 from J; bases not matched to a gene: 8. This CDR3 contains 16 residues. Germline V CDR1 and CDR2: LNHNV, YYDKDF (reference sequence). CDR3 residues: CATSRDRDRVGYGYTF. The CDR3 region has the DNA TGTGCCACCAGCAGAGATCGAGACAGGGTTGGCTATGGCTACACCTTC.

This clonotype occurred a few times. V is TRBV3-1 and J is TRBJ1-2; a possible D gene is TRBD1 (6 bases). Germline assignment: CDR1 LGHDT and CDR2 YNNKEL (reference sequence). The CDR3 is 16 amino acids. V lost 0 bases, J lost 7 bases, and 18 bases lay in between. The CDR3 loop reads CASSQDPLDRLSGYTF. The CDR3 bases are TGTGCCAGCAGCCAAGACCCACTAGACAGGTTATCTGGCTACACCTTC. The full variable domain, its missing parts supplied by reference TRBV3-1 and TRBJ1-2, is DTAVSQTPKYLVTQMGNDKSIKCEQNLGHDTMYWYKQDSKKFLKIMFSYNNKELIINETVPNRFSPKSPDKAHLNLHINSLELGDSAVYFCASSQDPLDRLSGYTFGSGTRLTVV.

The chain employs TRBV20-1 and TRBJ2-5, with D possibly TRBD2 on 5 matching bases. V was shortened by 1 base and J by 2 bases, with 11 bases between the two germline ends. CDR3 length: 14 residues. Per germline, CDR1 DFQATT and CDR2 SNEGSKA (reference sequence). This chain's CDR3 is CSARVESGQETQYF. CDR3 bases: TGCAGTGCTAGAGTAGAGTCGGGGCAAGAGACCCAGTACTTC.

Points on this clonotype: A much larger clonotype is one base distant, so this may be a read error. This chain connects TRBV5-6 to TRBJ1-4; D is unresolved. The germline CDR1 and CDR2 sequences are SGHDT and YYEEEE. The CDR3 length is 15 residues. V gave up 2 bases and J gave up 8 bases, with 16 bases separating them. CDR3 protein: CASSLGTGPCEKLFF. CDR3 DNA sequence: TGTGCCAGCAGCTTAGGAACGGGTCCATGCGAAAAACTGTTTTTT. Combining the CDR3 with reference TRBV5-6 and TRBJ1-4 gives the whole variable domain DAGVTQSPTHLIKTRGQQVTLRCSPKSGHDTVSWYQQALGQGPQFIFQYYEEEERQRGNFPDRFSGHQFPNYSSELNVNALLLGDSALYLCASSLGTGPCEKLFFGSGTQLSVL.

This clonotype was observed many times. The chain is built from TRBV27 and TRBJ2-1; the match to TRBD1 covers 8 bases. Germline lookup yields CDR1 MNHEY and CDR2 SMNVEV (reference sequence). Trimming removed 5 bases from V and 7 bases from J; junction bases left unmatched: 7. The CDR3 runs 14 residues. The CDR3 DNA reads as TGTGCCAGCAGTCGACAGGGGAAGAGAAATGAGCAGTTCTTC. Protein sequence: CASSRQGKRNEQFF.

The chain recombines TRBV29-1 with TRBJ1-1; D is undetermined. Germline lookup yields CDR1 SQVTM and CDR2 ANQGSEA. V dropped 2 bases and J dropped 0 bases, with 10 bases sitting between them. This CDR3 contains 14 residues. As DNA, the CDR3 is TGCAGCGTTGAAAGGGCCGCCATGAACACTGAAGCTTTCTTT. It specifies CSVERAAMNTEAFF.

The chain uses TRBV19 and TRBJ2-3; a weak D match, TRBD2 (5 bases). In germline, CDR1 is LNHDA, CDR2 SQIVND (reference sequence). The CDR3 contains 15 residues. V lost 7 bases to trimming and J lost 6 bases, with 20 bases between them. CDR3 nucleotides: TGTGCCAGTAAAAGTCCGGGGAGACGATCCGATACGCAGTATTTT. Its translation is CASKSPGRRSDTQYF.

The chain couples TRBV24-1 to TRBJ2-1, with 7 nucleotides matching TRBD2. This CDR3 is built from 14 residues. Germline lookup yields CDR1 KGHDR and CDR2 SFDVKD. Losses at the gene ends were 3 bases for V and 8 bases for J; bases not matched to a gene: 6. The CDR3 region is CATSDRTSTDEQFF. For the CDR3, the DNA is TGTGCCACCAGTGATCGGACTAGTACTGATGAGCAGTTCTTC.

The rearrangement links TRBV20-1 to TRBJ2-3; TRBD2 might be the D (6 bases). Germline CDR1 is DFQATT and CDR2 is SNEGSKA (reference sequence). The CDR3 sequence is 14 residues long. Trimming took off 3 bases at V and 2 bases at J, with 12 bases between the two ends. CDR3 bases: TGCAGTGCTAGGGGGCCGGACTACACAGATACGCAGTATTTT. This sequence encodes CSARGPDYTDTQYF.

The table lists this clonotype with many counts. The chain links TRBV6-2 or TRBV6-3 to TRBJ1-2; a possible D gene is TRBD1 (6 bases). CDR1 is MNHEY and CDR2 is SVGEGT in the germline V gene. The CDR3 runs to 12 residues. Deletions cut 10 bases from V and 3 bases from J, with 12 bases between. CDR3 residues: CATEGDDYGYTF. DNA of the CDR3: TGTGCCACCGAGGGGGACGACTATGGCTACACCTTC.

The chain uses TRBV4-2 and TRBJ1-5; 10 nucleotides match TRBD1. From germline, CDR1 is LGHNA and CDR2 YNFKEQ. This CDR3 comprises 16 residues. Trimming removed 4 bases from V and 3 bases from J; junction bases left unmatched: 6. CDR3 in DNA: TGTGCCAGCAGCCTTCGACAGGGGGCCAACAATCAGCCCCAGCATTTT. Its protein is CASSLRQGANNQPQHF.

This clonotype was seen at least ten times. This chain's CDR3 is CASSHGPGNTEAFF. In nucleotides, the CDR3 is TGTGCCAGCAGCCATGGACCAGGGAACACTGAAGCTTTCTTT. The rearrangement links TRBV4-2 to TRBJ1-1, with D uncertain. CDR3 length equals 14 residues. V was trimmed by 3 bases and J by 1 base, leaving 9 bases between them. CDR1 and CDR2 from the germline V gene are LGHNA and YNFKEQ.

The chain has TRBV19 and TRBJ2-5; the D gene could be TRBD1 or TRBD2 (5 bases each). From germline, CDR1 is LNHDA and CDR2 SQIVND (reference sequence). The CDR3 sequence is 15 residues long. V gave up 3 bases and J gave up 4 bases, with 15 bases separating them. DNA for the CDR3: TGTGCCAGTAGTATTGGGACCACAATCCGAGAGACCCAGTACTTC. Protein product: CASSIGTTIRETQYF.

This clonotype was observed many times. V usage is TRBV5-1 and J usage is TRBJ1-5, with 9 positions matching TRBD1. CDR3 length: 15 residues. CDR1 and CDR2 from the germline V gene are SGHRS and YFSETQ. Trimming took 4 bases from V and 6 from J; bases not matched to a gene: 8. This CDR3 is CASSVDRGPGQPQHF. The CDR3 nucleotides read TGCGCCAGCAGCGTGGACAGGGGCCCCGGTCAGCCCCAGCATTTT.

This clonotype has ten or more counts. V is TRBV15 and J is TRBJ1-6, with a weak D call TRBD1 (6 bases). The CDR3 contains 15 residues. Germline loops: CDR1 LNHNV, CDR2 YYDKDF (reference sequence). Trimming removed 1 base at V and 10 bases at J, with 14 bases between. The DNA for the CDR3 is TGTGCCACCAGCAGAGGAAGGGGGGTCGAATCACCCCTCCACTTT. The encoded protein is CATSRGRGVESPLHF.

This clonotype was observed once. The chain is built from TRBV13 and TRBJ2-1; no reliable D call. Between the trimmed V and J ends, which lost 3 bases and 0 bases, there was a span of 12 bases. Germline V CDR1 and CDR2: PRHDT, FYEKMQ (reference sequence). The CDR3 has 16 amino acids. The CDR3 protein is CASSFPAASSYNEQFF. CDR3 DNA: TGTGCCAGCAGCTTTCCGGCAGCAAGCTCCTACAATGAGCAGTTCTTC.

This clonotype has at least ten counts. The genes are TRBV20-1 and TRBJ2-6, with TRBD1 matching 10 bases. The CDR3 sequence is 16 residues long. The J segment lost 0 bases and the V segment lost 4 bases, leaving 3 bases of the junction unmatched. CDR1 and CDR2 from the germline V gene are DFQATT and SNEGSKA (reference sequence). As DNA, the CDR3 is TGCAGTGCTACAGACAGGGGGCTCTCTGGGGCCAACGTCCTGACTTTC. Protein: CSATDRGLSGANVLTF.